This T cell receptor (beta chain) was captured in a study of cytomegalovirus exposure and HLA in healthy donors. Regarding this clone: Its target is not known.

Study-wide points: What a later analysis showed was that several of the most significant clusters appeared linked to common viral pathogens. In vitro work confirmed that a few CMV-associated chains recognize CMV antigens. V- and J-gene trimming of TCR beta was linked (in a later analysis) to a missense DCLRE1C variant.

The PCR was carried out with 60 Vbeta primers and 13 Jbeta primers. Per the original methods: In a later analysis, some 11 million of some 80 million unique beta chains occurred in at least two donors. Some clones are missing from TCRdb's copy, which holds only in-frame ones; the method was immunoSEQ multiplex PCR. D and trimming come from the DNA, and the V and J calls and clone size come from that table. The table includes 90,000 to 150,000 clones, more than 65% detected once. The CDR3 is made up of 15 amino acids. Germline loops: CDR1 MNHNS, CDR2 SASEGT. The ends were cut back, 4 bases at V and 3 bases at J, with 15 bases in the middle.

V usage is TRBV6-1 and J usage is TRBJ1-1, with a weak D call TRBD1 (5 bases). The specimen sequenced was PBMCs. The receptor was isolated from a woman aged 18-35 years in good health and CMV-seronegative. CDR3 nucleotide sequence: TGTGCCAGCAGTGTGCGGGGACCCTGGGACACTGAAGCTTTCTTT. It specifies CASSVRGPWDTEAFF.